The entry that follows covers one T cell receptor beta chain sequence. The antigen remains unidentified. Here immunoSEQ multiplex PCR was the method, and the copy in TCRdb shows in-frame clones only, minus some. The profile shows roughly 64,000 clones, roughly 80% of them singletons. This sample is part of a study of OX40 agonist ivuxolimab in advanced cancers. About the research overall: Three patients got partial responses; one had hepatocellular carcinoma and two had cutaneous melanoma. Points from the study as a whole: The study did not work out the antigen specificity of the expanded peripheral T cells. Several nonresponders also turned out to have low normalized T-cell clonal expansion.

Germline V gene data show CDR1 as MNHEY and CDR2 as SMNVEV (reference sequence). The CDR3 spans 15 residues. J lost 5 bases, V lost 6 bases, and 10 bases had no gene match. The sequence was collected from an adult with an advanced solid tumor such as melanoma, head and neck, liver or kidney cancer. Sequences were derived from CD4+ or CD8+ T cells sorted from blood, sampled in a trial of the OX40 agonist ivuxolimab. The V and J genes are TRBV27 and TRBJ2-5; 9 nucleotides agree with TRBD2. Written as DNA, the CDR3 is TGTGCCAGCAGCTCTTTCAGCGGGGGGCGCGAGACCCAGTACTTC. This encodes CASSSFSGGRETQYF.